This T cell receptor beta chain came from a study of blood T cell repertoires in COVID-19. The wider study: In each case, the material was cDNA or gDNA derived from T cells, B-cell-depleted T cells, or PBMCs.

Method: immunoSEQ multiplex PCR; TCRdb's copy keeps in-frame clones and lacks some. Of approximately 200,000 clones in the sample, around 87% were seen once. Across about 22 US areas, participants ranged in age from 18 to 89 years. The length of the CDR3 is 13 residues. V shed 5 bases and J shed 8 bases, with 10 bases lying between them. Sequenced material: PBMCs or T cells enriched from blood (not recorded which). The sequence derives from a woman aged 25 to 39 who had recovered from COVID-19. V and J are TRBV12-3 or TRBV12-4 and TRBJ1-6; D is uncertain. The CDR3 coding sequence is TGTGCCAGCAGTCCGCAACTTGATTCACCCCTCCACTTT. It is translated as CASSPQLDSPLHF.